The entry below describes one TCR beta chain. Its antigen has not been determined. This entry is derived from a study of CXCR3-negative and CXCR3-positive naive CD8 T cells (dated by TCRdb to the late 2010s). With regard to the full study: In total, some 130 million TRB reads were obtained, or roughly 1.5 +/- 0.3 million reads per library. The TRBV-TRBJ cluster analysis covered naive subsets from about 5 donors and memory cells from 3 donors. Data from 11 donors, pooled across two independent experiments, went into the diversity and physicochemical repertoire analyses.

Results the study describes overall, beyond this receptor: Compared with CXCR3-negative naive cells, CXCR3-positive naive cells had TRB CDR3s with higher hydrophobicity (lower Kidera factor 4), lower energy, and higher strength and volume indices. TRBV-TRBJ usage was similar between naive CXCR3-negative and CXCR3-positive cells from the same donor, while memory cells showed distinct patterns. Repertoire diversity was comparably high in both naive subsets but much lower in memory CD8+ T cells. Because surface CD5, which is linked to self-reactivity in mice, was comparable between the naive subsets, TCR interaction strength was also inferred from the physicochemical properties of TRB CDR3s. Freshly isolated PBMCs were used for most assays because CXCR3 expression partially decreased after cryopreservation.

Sequencing instrument: NextSeq 550. The Human TCR Profiling Kit (MiLaboratory) was used to prepare UMI-labeled 5' RACE TRB cDNA libraries. cDNA synthesis used the entire amount of extracted RNA, and PCR amplification then used the entire amount of cDNA produced. Libraries were prepared in parallel with an identical number of PCR cycles. Per the original workflow: MIGEC and MiXCR extracted about 54,000 +/- 9,700 unique UMI-labeled TRB cDNA molecules per library, requiring at least two reads per UMI. An average of about 40,000 +/- 10,000 functional in-frame TRB CDR3 nucleotide clonotypes without stop codons was found per library. After downsampling to 5000 UMI-labeled TRB molecules per sample, diversity metrics, including normalized Shannon-Wiener and Chao1, were computed in VDJtools. For the central five CDR3 residues, VDJtools calculated physicochemical properties weighted by clonotype size, namely interaction energy, strength, volume and Kidera factor 4. Each CDR3 protein sequence appears as one entry after TCRdb reprocessed the reads, and no DNA is included. Clone size and V and J calls follow TCRdb, not the original study. The table kept for this sample lists fewer than 90,000 distinct CDR3 sequences. The top ten clonotypes cover less than 0.6% of the sample.

Taken from cysteine to phenylalanine, the CDR3 has 18 residues. Only the protein is available. Each CD8+ T cell subset was flow-sorted in triplicate, and 300,000 to 350,000 cells per subset were placed directly into RLT lysis buffer. To keep memory contaminants out, a stringent definition of naive CD8+ T cells was applied: CD45RO-CCR7+CD27+CD95-. Using standard density gradient centrifugation, peripheral blood mononuclear cells were isolated from buffy coats. A FACSAria III was used to flow-sort naive CXCR3-negative and CXCR3-positive CD8+ T cells. Total RNA was extracted from sorted cells with an RNeasy Mini Kit.

The receptor comes from a human donor in good health. Some clones in this sample may be carry-over from other donors' samples. The chain employs TRBV12-3 or TRBV12-4 and TRBJ2-3; TCRdb's D call, TRBD2, is unchecked because there is no DNA. The specimen sequenced was naive CXCR3+ CD8+ T cells from blood. The sample's cell subset or site label, decoded: CD45RO-CCR7+CD27+CD95- naive CD8+ T cells expressing CXCR3 (TNR3+). The CDR3 protein sequence reads: CASSLAELGGVLGDTQYF.